This passage covers 8 T cell receptor beta chains from one sample sequenced in a study of blood T cell repertoires in COVID-19. Assay used: immunoSEQ multiplex PCR; TCRdb lists only in-frame clones, some missing. The sample lists a few hundred thousand clones, roughly 91% seen once, with 7.2% in the top ten. Material for sequencing was PBMCs or T cells enriched from blood (not recorded which). These receptors were collected from a man aged 30 to 45 in a cohort exposed to, infected with or recovered from COVID-19 (not recorded which).

The chain employs TRBV3-1 (or the pseudogene TRBV3-2) and TRBJ1-1; tentative D call: TRBD1 (5 bases). The CDR3 totals 12 residues. V shed 4 bases and J shed 11 bases, with 14 bases lying between them. The germline CDR1 and CDR2 sequences are LGHDT and YNNKEL (reference sequence). The chain's CDR3 is CASSPGGSYAFF. As DNA, the CDR3 is TGTGCCAGCAGCCCGGGGGGGTCTTACGCTTTCTTT.

This chain joins TRBV27 and TRBJ2-7; D gene unclear. V was trimmed by 8 bases and J by 2 bases, leaving 22 bases between them. The CDR3 spans 16 residues. Germline CDR1 MNHEY, CDR2 SMNVEV (reference sequence). CDR3 sequence (DNA): TGTGCCAGCGGTCACCCGACCATGCTAACTACCTACGAGCAGTACTTC. This encodes CASGHPTMLTTYEQYF.

V usage is TRBV19 and J usage is TRBJ2-2, with 8 bases lining up with TRBD1. Germline V lookup: CDR1 LNHDA, CDR2 SQIVND (reference sequence). Unmatched junction bases numbered 4, after V lost 3 bases and J lost 1 base. The CDR3 is made up of 16 amino acids. DNA of the CDR3: TGTGCCAGTAGTATCCCGACAGGGGTGAACACCGGGGAGCTGTTTTTT. Translating gives CASSIPTGVNTGELFF.

The gene calls are TRBV2 and TRBJ2-2; 10 nucleotides agree with TRBD2. The V segment lost 2 bases and the J segment 0 bases; nucleotides outside the gene matches: 15. Germline assignment: CDR1 SNHLY and CDR2 FYNNEI. The CDR3 is made up of 21 amino acids. CDR3: CASSETPRLAGAVANTGELFF. The CDR3 region has the DNA TGTGCCAGCAGTGAAACTCCTCGGCTAGCGGGAGCGGTAGCGAACACCGGGGAGCTGTTTTTT.

The chain combines TRBV3-1 (or the pseudogene TRBV3-2) with TRBJ2-2; 14 nucleotides agree with TRBD2. In germline, CDR1 is LGHDT, CDR2 YNNKEL (reference sequence). The J segment lost 1 base and the V segment lost 4 bases, leaving 5 bases of the junction unmatched. The CDR3 loop spans 18 amino acids. CDR3 residues: CASSRGTSGSRNTGELFF. The CDR3 DNA is TGTGCCAGCAGCCGGGGGACTAGCGGGAGTAGGAACACCGGGGAGCTGTTTTTT.

This clone was counted a few times. At the DNA level, this CDR3 is encoded by other sequences in the same sample as well. V gene TRBV9 combines with J gene TRBJ1-5; D is undetermined. This CDR3 region has 15 residues. Germline CDR1 SGDLS, CDR2 YYNGEE. V was cut by 0 bases and J by 2 bases, with 9 bases left in between. CDR3 DNA: TGTGCCAGCAGCGTAGACGGCGGGGGCAATCAGCCCCAGCATTTT. Encoded protein: CASSVDGGGNQPQHF.

The V and J genes are TRBV28 and TRBJ1-2, with a tentative D call TRBD1 (5 bases). Trimming cost V 2 bases and J 8 bases, with 15 bases left between them. Germline-derived CDR1 and CDR2 are MDHEN and SYDVKM. The CDR3 sequence is 14 residues long. The CDR3 loop is CASSLGLQVQGYTF. In DNA form, the CDR3 reads TGTGCCAGCAGTTTAGGGTTACAGGTTCAAGGCTACACCTTC.

The V call is TRBV4-1, the J call TRBJ1-5; D might be TRBD1 (5 bases). From germline, CDR1 is MGHRA and CDR2 YSYEKL. This CDR3 is built from 16 residues. Trimming took 1 base from V and 2 from J, leaving 12 bases between them. In DNA form, the CDR3 reads TGCGCCAGCAGCCAAGGACAGCCGTTGGGCAATCAGCCCCAGCATTTT. It specifies CASSQGQPLGNQPQHF.